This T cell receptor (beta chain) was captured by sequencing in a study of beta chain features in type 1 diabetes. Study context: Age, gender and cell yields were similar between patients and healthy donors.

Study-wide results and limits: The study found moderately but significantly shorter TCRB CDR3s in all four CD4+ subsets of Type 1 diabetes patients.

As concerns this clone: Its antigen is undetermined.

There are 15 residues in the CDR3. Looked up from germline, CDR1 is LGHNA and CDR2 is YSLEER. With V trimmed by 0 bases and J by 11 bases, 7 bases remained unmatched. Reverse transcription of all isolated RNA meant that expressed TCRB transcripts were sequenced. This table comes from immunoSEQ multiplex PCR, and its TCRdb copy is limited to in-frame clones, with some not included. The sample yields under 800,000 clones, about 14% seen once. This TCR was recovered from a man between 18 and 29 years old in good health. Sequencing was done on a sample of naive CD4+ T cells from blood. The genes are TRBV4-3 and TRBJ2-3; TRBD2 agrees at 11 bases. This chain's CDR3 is CASSQEGSSGGRQYF. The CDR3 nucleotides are TGCGCCAGCAGCCAAGAGGGTTCTAGCGGGGGGAGGCAGTATTTT.